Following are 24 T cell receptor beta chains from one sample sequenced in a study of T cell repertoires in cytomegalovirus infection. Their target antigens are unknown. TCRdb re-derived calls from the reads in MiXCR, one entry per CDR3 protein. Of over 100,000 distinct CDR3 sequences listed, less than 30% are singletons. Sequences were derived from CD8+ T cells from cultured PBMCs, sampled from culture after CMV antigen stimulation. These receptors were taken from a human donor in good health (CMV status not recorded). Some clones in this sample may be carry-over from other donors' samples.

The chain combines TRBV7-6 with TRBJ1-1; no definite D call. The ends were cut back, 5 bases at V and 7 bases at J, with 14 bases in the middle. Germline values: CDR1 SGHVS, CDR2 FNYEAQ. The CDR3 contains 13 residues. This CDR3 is CASSQAAKFEAFF. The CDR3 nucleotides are TGTGCCAGCAGCCAGGCGGCGAAATTTGAAGCTTTCTTT. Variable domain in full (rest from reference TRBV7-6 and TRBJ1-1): GAGVSQSPRYKVTKRGQDVALRCDPISGHVSLYWYRQALGQGPEFLTYFNYEAQQDKSGLPNDRFSAERPEGSISTLTIQRTEQRDSAMYRCASSQAAKFEAFFGQGTRLTVV.

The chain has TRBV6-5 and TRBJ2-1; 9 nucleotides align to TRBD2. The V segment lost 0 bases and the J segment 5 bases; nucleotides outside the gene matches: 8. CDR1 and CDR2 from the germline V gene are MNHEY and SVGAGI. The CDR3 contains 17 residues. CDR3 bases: TGTGCCAGCAGTTACTCCGCGGGGGGGCCCCTAGACAATGAGCAGTTCTTC. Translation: CASSYSAGGPLDNEQFF.

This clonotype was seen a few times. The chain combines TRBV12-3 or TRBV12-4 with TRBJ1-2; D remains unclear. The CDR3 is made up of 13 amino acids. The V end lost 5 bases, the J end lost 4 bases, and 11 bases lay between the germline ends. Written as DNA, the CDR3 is TGTGCCAGCAGTATTAGCCGCAGCTATGGCTACACCTTC. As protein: CASSISRSYGYTF.

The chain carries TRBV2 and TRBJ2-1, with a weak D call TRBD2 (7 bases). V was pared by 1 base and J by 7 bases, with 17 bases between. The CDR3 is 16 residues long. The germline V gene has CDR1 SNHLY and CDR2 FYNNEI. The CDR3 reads CASSEGGRGGWNEQFF. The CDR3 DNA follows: TGTGCCAGCAGTGAAGGGGGGAGGGGGGGCTGGAATGAGCAGTTCTTC.

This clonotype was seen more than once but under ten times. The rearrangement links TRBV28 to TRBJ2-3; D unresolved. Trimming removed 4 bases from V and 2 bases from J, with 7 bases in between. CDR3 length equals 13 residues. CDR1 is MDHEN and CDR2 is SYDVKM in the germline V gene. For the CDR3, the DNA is TGTGCCAGCAGTTCACAGCCCACAGATACGCAGTATTTT. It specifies CASSSQPTDTQYF. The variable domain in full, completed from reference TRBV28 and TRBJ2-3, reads DVKVTQSSRYLVKRTGEKVFLECVQDMDHENMFWYRQDPGLGLRLIYFSYDVKMKEKGDIPEGYSVSREKKERFSLILESASTNQTSMYLCASSSQPTDTQYFGPGTRLTVL.

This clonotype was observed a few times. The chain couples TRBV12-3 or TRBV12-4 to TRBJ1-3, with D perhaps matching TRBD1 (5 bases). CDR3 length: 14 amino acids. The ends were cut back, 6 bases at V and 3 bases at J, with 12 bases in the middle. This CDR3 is CASSPRTFGNTIYF. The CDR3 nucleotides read TGTGCCAGCAGCCCTAGGACATTTGGAAACACCATATATTTT.

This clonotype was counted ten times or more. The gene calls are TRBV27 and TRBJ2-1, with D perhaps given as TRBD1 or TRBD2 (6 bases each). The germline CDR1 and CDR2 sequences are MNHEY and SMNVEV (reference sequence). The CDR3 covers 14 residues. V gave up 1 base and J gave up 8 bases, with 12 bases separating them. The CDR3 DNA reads TGTGCCAGCAGTTTATTTGGGGGGCGGGATGAGCAGTTCTTC. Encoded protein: CASSLFGGRDEQFF.

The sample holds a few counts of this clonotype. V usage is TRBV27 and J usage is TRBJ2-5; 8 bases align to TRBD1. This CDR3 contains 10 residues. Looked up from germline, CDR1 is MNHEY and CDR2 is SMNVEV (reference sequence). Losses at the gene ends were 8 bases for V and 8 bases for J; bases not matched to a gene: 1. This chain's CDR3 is CASGQGTQYF. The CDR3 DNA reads TGTGCCAGCGGACAGGGAACCCAGTACTTC.

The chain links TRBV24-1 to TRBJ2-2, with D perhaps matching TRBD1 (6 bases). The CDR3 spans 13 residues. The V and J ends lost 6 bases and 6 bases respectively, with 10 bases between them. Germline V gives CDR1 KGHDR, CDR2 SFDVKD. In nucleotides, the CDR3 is TGTGCCACCAGTCAGGGGTCCGCCGGGGAGCTGTTTTTT. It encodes CATSQGSAGELFF.

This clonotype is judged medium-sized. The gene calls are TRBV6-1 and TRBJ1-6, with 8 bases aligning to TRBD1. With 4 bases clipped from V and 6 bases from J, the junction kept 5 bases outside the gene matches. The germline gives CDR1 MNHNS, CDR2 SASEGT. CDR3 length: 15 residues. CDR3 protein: CASSAQGAPNSPLHF. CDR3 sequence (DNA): TGTGCCAGCAGTGCTCAGGGGGCGCCTAATTCACCCCTCCACTTT.

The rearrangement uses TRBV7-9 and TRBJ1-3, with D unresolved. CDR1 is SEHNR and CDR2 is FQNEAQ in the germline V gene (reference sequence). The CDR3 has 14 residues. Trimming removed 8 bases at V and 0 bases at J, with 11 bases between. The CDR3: CASYGADSGNTIYF. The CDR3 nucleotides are TGTGCCAGCTACGGCGCAGACTCTGGAAACACCATATATTTT.

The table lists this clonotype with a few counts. In DNA, the CDR3 is TGTGCCAGCAGCTCCAGGACCTACGAGCAGTACTTC. As protein: CASSSRTYEQYF. V usage is TRBV7-6 and J usage is TRBJ2-7; D not certain. In germline, CDR1 is SGHVS, CDR2 FNYEAQ. This CDR3 has 12 amino acids. Trimming removed 4 bases from V and 2 bases from J, with 6 bases in between.

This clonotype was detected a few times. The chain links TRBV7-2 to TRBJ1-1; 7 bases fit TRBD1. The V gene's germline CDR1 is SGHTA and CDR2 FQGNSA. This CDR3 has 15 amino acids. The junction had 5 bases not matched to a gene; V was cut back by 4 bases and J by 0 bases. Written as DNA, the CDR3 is TGTGCCAGCAGCTCGCAGGGACAGTTGAACACTGAAGCTTTCTTT. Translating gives CASSSQGQLNTEAFF.

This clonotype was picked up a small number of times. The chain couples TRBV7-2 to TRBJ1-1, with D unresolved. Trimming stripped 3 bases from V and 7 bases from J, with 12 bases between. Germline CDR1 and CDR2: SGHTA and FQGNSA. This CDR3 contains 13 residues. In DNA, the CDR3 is TGTGCCAGCAGCTTGACCCCGTTGAATGAAGCTTTCTTT. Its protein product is CASSLTPLNEAFF.

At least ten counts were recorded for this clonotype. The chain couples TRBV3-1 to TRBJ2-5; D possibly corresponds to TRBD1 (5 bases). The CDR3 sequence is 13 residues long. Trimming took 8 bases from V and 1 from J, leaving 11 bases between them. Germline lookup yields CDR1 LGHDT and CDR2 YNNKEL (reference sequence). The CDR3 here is CASGRQIQETQYF. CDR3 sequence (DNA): TGTGCCAGCGGCAGACAGATCCAAGAGACCCAGTACTTC.

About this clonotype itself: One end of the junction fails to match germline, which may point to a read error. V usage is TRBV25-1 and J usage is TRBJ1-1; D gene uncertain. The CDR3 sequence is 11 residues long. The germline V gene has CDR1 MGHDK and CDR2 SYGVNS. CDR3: CASSANTEAFF. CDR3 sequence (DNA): TGTGCCAGTAGTGCGAACACTGAAGCTTTCTTT.

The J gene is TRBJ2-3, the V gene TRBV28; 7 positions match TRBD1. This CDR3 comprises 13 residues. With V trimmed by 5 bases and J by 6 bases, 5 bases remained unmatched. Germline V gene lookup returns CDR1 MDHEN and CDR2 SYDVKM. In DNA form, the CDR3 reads TGTGCCAGCAGTGAAGGGGGCTCGGATACGCAGTATTTT. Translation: CASSEGGSDTQYF.

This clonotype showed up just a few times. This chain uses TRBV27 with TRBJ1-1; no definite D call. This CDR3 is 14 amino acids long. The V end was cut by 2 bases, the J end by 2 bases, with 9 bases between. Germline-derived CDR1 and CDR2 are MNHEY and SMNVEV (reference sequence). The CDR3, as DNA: TGTGCCAGCAGTTTAAGCGGGTTTAACACTGAAGCTTTCTTT. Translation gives CASSLSGFNTEAFF.

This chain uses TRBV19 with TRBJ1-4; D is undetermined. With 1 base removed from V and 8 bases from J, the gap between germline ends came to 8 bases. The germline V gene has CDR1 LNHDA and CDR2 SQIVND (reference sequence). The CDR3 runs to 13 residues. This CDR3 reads CASSIGHGEKLFF. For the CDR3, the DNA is TGTGCCAGTAGTATAGGACATGGAGAAAAACTGTTTTTT.

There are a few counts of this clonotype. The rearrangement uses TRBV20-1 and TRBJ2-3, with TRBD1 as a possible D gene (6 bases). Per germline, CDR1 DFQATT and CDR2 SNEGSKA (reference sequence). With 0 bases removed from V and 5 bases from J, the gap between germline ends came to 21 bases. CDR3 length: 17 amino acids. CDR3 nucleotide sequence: TGCAGTGCTAGAGACCTTCCTATTGGACAGAGGGGAGATACGCAGTATTTT. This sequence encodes CSARDLPIGQRGDTQYF.

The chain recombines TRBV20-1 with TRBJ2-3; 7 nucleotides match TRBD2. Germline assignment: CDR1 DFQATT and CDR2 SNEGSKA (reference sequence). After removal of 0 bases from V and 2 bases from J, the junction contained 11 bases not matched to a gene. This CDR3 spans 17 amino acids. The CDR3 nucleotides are TGCAGTGCTAGAGATTCTCTCGATAGCGGGTTCACAGATACGCAGTATTTT. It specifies CSARDSLDSGFTDTQYF.

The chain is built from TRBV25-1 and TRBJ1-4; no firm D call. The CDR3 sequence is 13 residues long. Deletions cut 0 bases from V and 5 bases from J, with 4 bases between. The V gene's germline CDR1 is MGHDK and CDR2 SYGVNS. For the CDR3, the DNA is TGTGCCAGCAGTGAATACAGAAATGAAAAACTGTTTTTT. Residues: CASSEYRNEKLFF.

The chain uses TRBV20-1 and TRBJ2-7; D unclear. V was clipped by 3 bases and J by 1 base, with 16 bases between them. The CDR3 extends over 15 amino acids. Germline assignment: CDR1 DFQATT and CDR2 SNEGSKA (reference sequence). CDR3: CSAREPKGPSYEQYF. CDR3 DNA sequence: TGCAGTGCTAGGGAACCCAAGGGCCCATCCTACGAGCAGTACTTC.

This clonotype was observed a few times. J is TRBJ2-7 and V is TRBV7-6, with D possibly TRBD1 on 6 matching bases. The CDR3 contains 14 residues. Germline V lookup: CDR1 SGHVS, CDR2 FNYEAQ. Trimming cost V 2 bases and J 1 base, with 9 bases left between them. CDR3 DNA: TGTGCCAGCAGCTTACTAGGACAGTCCTACGAGCAGTACTTC. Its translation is CASSLLGQSYEQYF. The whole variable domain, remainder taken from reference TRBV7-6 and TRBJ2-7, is GAGVSQSPRYKVTKRGQDVALRCDPISGHVSLYWYRQALGQGPEFLTYFNYEAQQDKSGLPNDRFSAERPEGSISTLTIQRTEQRDSAMYRCASSLLGQSYEQYFGPGTRLTVT.